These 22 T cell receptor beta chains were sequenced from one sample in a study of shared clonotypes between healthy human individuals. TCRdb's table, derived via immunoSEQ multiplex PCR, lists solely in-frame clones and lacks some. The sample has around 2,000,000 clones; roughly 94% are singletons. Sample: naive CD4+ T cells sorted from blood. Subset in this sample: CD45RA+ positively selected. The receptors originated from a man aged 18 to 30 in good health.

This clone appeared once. The CDR3 protein is CASSLMGQGINQPQHF. CDR3 DNA sequence: TGTGCCAGCAGCTTAATGGGGCAGGGCATCAATCAGCCCCAGCATTTT. The genes are TRBV7-8 and TRBJ1-5; weak D call: TRBD1 (5 bases). Trimming removed 2 bases at V and 3 bases at J, with 14 bases between. The germline gives CDR1 SGHVS, CDR2 FQNEAQ. This CDR3 has 16 amino acids.

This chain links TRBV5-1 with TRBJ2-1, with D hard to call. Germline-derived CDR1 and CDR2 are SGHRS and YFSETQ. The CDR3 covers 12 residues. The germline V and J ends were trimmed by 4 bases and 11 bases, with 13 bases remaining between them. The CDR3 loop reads CASSPSGEKQFF. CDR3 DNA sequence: TGCGCCAGCAGCCCTTCGGGTGAAAAGCAGTTCTTC.

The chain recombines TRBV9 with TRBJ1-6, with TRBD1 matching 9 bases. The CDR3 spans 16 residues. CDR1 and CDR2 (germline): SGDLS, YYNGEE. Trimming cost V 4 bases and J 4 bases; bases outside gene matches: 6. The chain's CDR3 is CASSPSGQGYNSPLHF. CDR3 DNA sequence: TGTGCCAGCAGCCCCTCGGGACAGGGTTATAATTCACCCCTCCACTTT.

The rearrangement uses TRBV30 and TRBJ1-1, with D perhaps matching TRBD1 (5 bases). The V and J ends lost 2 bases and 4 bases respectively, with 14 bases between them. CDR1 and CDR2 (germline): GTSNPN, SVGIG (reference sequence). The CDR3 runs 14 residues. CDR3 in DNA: TGTGCCTGGAGTTTCGGGGCGAGGGGCACTGAAGCTTTCTTT. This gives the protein CAWSFGARGTEAFF.

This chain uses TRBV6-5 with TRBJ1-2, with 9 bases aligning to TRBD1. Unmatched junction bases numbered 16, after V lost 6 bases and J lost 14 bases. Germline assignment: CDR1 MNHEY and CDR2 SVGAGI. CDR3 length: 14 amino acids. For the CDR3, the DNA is TGTGCCAGCAGCCGCGCTTCGGGACAGGGAAGATATACCTTC. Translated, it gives CASSRASGQGRYTF.

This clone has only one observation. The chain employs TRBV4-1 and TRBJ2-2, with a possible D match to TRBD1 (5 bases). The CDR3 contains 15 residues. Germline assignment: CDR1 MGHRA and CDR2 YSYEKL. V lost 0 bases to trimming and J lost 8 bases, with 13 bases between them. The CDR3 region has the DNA TGCGCCAGCAGCCAAGAAGGGGAACGGCCTGGGGAGCTGTTTTTT. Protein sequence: CASSQEGERPGELFF.

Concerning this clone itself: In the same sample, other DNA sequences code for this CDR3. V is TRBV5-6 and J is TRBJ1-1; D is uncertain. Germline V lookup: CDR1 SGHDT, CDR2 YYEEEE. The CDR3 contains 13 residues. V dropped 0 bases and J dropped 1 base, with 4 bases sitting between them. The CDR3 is CASSLDRNTEAFF. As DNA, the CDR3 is TGTGCCAGCAGCTTGGACAGGAACACTGAAGCTTTCTTT.

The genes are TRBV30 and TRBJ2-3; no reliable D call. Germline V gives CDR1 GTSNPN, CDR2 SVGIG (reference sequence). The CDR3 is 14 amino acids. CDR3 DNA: TGTGCTGGGCAACGTGAGGATCTCACAGATACGCAGTATTTT. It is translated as CAGQREDLTDTQYF.

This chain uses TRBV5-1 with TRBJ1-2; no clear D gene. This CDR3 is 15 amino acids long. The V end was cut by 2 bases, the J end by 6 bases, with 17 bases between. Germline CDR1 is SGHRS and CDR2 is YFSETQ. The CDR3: CASSLNREKGNGYTF. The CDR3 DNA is TGCGCCAGCAGCTTAAACCGGGAAAAAGGGAATGGCTACACCTTC.

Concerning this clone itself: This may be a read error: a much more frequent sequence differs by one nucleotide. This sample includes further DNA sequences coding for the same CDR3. DNA for the CDR3: TGTGCCTGGAGTGTGAGGGGGGGAGAGACCCAGTACTTC. It is translated as CAWSVRGGETQYF. This chain joins TRBV30 and TRBJ2-5; TRBD2 is a possible D gene (7 bases). CDR3 length: 13 amino acids. Trimming left V 0 bases short and J 4 bases short, with 9 bases between. Germline CDR1 reads GTSNPN; CDR2 reads SVGIG (reference sequence).

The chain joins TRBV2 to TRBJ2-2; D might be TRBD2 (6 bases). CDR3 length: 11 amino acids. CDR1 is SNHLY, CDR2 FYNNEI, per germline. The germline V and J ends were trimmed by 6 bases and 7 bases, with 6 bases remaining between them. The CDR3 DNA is TGTGCCAGCAGGGGAGGCGGGGAGCTGTTTTTT. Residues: CASRGGGELFF. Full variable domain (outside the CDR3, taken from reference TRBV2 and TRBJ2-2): EPEVTQTPSHQVTQMGQEVILRCVPISNHLYFYWYRQILGQKVEFLVSFYNNEISEKSEIFDDQFSVERPDGSNFTLKIRSTKLEDSAMYFCASRGGGELFFGEGSRLTVL.

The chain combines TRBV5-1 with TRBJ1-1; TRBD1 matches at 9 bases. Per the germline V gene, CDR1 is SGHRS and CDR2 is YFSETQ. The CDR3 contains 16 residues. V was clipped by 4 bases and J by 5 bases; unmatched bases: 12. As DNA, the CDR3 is TGCGCCAGCAGCCCGGGACAGGGAGGAGTGTGGACTGAAGCTTTCTTT. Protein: CASSPGQGGVWTEAFF.

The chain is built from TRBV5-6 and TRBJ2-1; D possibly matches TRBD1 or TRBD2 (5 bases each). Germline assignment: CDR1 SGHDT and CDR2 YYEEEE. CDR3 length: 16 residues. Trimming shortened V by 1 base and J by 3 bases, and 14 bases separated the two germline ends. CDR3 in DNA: TGTGCCAGCAGCTTGATCGGGGCTCGCCTCTACAATGAGCAGTTCTTC. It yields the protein CASSLIGARLYNEQFF. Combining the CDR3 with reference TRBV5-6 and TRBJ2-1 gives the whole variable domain DAGVTQSPTHLIKTRGQQVTLRCSPKSGHDTVSWYQQALGQGPQFIFQYYEEEERQRGNFPDRFSGHQFPNYSSELNVNALLLGDSALYLCASSLIGARLYNEQFFGPGTRLTVL.

In nucleotides, the CDR3 is TGCGCCAGCAGCTCGGGACAGGTTTACTCCTACGAGCAGTACTTC. Its translation is CASSSGQVYSYEQYF. The V and J genes are TRBV5-1 and TRBJ2-7, with TRBD1 matching 8 bases. After removal of 3 bases from V and 0 bases from J, the junction contained 5 bases not matched to a gene. The CDR3 totals 15 residues. CDR1 is SGHRS and CDR2 is YFSETQ in the germline V gene.

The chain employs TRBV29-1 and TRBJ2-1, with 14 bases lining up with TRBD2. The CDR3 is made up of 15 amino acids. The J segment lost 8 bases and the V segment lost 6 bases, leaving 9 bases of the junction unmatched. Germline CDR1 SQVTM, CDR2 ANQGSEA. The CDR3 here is CSVSFGTSGSYEQFF. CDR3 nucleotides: TGCAGCGTCTCATTCGGGACTAGCGGGAGCTATGAGCAGTTCTTC.

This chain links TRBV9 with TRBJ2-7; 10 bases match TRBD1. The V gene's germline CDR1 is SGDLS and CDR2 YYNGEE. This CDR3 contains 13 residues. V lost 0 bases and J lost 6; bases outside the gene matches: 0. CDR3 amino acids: CASSVGQGAEQYF. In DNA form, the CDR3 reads TGTGCCAGCAGCGTAGGACAGGGGGCCGAGCAGTACTTC.

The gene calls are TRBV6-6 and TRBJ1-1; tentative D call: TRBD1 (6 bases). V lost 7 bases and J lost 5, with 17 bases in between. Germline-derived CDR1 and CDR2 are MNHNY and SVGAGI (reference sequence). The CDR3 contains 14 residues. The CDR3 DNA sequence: TGTGCCAGCACCTCGGCAGGGGAGAGAACTGAAGCTTTCTTT. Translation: CASTSAGERTEAFF.

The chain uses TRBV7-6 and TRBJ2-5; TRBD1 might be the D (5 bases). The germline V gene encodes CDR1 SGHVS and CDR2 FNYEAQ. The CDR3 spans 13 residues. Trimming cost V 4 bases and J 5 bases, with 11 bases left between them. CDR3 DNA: TGTGCCAGCAGCTCACAGGTTCTGGAGACCCAGTACTTC. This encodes CASSSQVLETQYF.

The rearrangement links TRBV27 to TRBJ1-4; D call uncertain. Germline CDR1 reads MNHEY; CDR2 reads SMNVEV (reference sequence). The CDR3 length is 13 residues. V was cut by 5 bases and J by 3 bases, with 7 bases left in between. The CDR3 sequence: CASSPGANEKLFF. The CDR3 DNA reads TGTGCCAGCAGTCCCGGGGCTAATGAAAAACTGTTTTTT.

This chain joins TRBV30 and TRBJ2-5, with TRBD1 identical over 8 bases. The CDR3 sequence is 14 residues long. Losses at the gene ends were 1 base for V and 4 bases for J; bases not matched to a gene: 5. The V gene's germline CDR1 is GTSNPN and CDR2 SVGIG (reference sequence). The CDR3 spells CAWSGTGSGETQYF. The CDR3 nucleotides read TGTGCCTGGAGTGGGACAGGGTCGGGAGAGACCCAGTACTTC. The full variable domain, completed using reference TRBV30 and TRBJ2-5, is SQTIHQWPATLVQPVGSPLSLECTVEGTSNPNLYWYRQAAGRGLQLLFYSVGIGQISSEVPQNLSASRPQDRQFILSSKKLLLSDSGFYLCAWSGTGSGETQYFGPGTRLLVL.

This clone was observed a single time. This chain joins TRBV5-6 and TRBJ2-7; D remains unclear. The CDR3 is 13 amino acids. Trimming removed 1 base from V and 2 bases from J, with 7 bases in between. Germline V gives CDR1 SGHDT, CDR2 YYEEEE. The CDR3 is CASSLTTAYEQYF. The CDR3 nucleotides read TGTGCCAGCAGCTTGACAACAGCCTACGAGCAGTACTTC.

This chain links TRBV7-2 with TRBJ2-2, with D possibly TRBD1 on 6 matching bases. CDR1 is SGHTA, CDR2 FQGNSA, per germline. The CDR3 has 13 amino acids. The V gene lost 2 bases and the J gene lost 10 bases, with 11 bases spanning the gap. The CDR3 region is CASSLRQVLELFF. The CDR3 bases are TGTGCCAGCAGCTTAAGACAGGTTCTGGAGCTGTTTTTT.